Each of the 10 T cell receptor beta chains below was sequenced from the same sample in a study of PD-L1 blockade in urothelial cancer. Produced via immunoSEQ multiplex PCR; TCRdb's table is partial and in-frame only. The sample includes some 24,000 clones, 84% seen only once; the top ten take 8% to 10%. Sequenced material: PBMCs, taken around atezolizumab (anti-PD-L1) treatment. These receptors all come from a man between 65 and 80 years old with urothelial cancer.

The J gene is TRBJ2-1, the V gene TRBV5-1; tentative D call: TRBD1 (6 bases). Between the trimmed V and J ends, which lost 5 bases and 4 bases, there was a span of 19 bases. Germline CDR1 is SGHRS and CDR2 is YFSETQ. CDR3 length: 16 amino acids. This CDR3 is CASSQDPGDLYNEQFF. CDR3 nucleotides: TGCGCCAGCAGTCAGGATCCAGGGGATCTTTACAATGAGCAGTTCTTC.

The chain couples TRBV5-1 to TRBJ1-5, with 12 bases that match TRBD1. J lost 5 bases, V lost 4 bases, and 7 bases had no gene match. The CDR3 totals 16 residues. Germline V gene lookup returns CDR1 SGHRS and CDR2 YFSETQ. CDR3 DNA: TGCGCCAGCAGCGCTGGGACAGGGGGCCTGGATCAGCCCCAGCATTTT. It yields the protein CASSAGTGGLDQPQHF.

The chain links TRBV6-6 to TRBJ1-5; D not certain. Germline lookup yields CDR1 MNHNY and CDR2 SVGAGI (reference sequence). V lost 6 bases to trimming and J lost 7 bases, with 10 bases between them. This CDR3 has 12 residues. This CDR3 is CASSTAQQPQHF. The CDR3 coding sequence is TGTGCCAGCAGCACTGCCCAACAGCCCCAGCATTTT.

The chain recombines TRBV5-8 with TRBJ1-2; perhaps TRBD1 as D (6 bases). Trimming stripped 2 bases from V and 4 bases from J, with 12 bases between. Germline V gene lookup returns CDR1 SGHTS and CDR2 YDEGEE. CDR3 length equals 14 residues. The CDR3 region has the DNA TGTGCCAGCAGCTTTAGCCGCAGGGGCTATGGCTACACCTTC. Translated, it gives CASSFSRRGYGYTF.

The chain combines TRBV2 with TRBJ1-2; 8 nucleotides match TRBD1. Losses at the gene ends were 6 bases for V and 4 bases for J; bases not matched to a gene: 4. The length of the CDR3 is 13 residues. Germline V CDR1 and CDR2: SNHLY, FYNNEI. CDR3 loop: CASRQGGGYGYTF. CDR3 DNA: TGTGCCAGCAGACAGGGGGGTGGCTATGGCTACACCTTC. Supplemented by reference TRBV2 and TRBJ1-2, the full variable domain reads EPEVTQTPSHQVTQMGQEVILRCVPISNHLYFYWYRQILGQKVEFLVSFYNNEISEKSEIFDDQFSVERPDGSNFTLKIRSTKLEDSAMYFCASRQGGGYGYTFGSGTRLTVV.

The chain couples TRBV28 to TRBJ1-5, with TRBD1 matching over 7 bases. There are 16 residues in the CDR3. CDR1 and CDR2 (germline): MDHEN, SYDVKM. V lost 3 bases to trimming and J lost 0 bases; unmatched junction nucleotides: 5. CDR3 nucleotide sequence: TGTGCCAGCAGTTTCTTGGACAGGTTTAGCAATCAGCCCCAGCATTTT. Protein sequence: CASSFLDRFSNQPQHF.

J is TRBJ2-6 and V is TRBV4-1, with 11 positions matching TRBD1. The CDR3 covers 20 residues. J lost 0 bases, V lost 1 base, and 8 bases had no gene match. Germline CDR1 is MGHRA and CDR2 is YSYEKL. CDR3 sequence: CASSQGIWDRGGSGANVLTF. DNA of the CDR3: TGCGCCAGCAGCCAAGGAATATGGGACAGGGGGGGCTCTGGGGCCAACGTCCTGACTTTC.

The V gene is TRBV6-7, the J gene TRBJ2-3; D is possibly TRBD2 (6 bases). TRBV6-7 is given ORF status, its function remaining uncertain. This CDR3 region has 17 residues. Deletions cut 7 bases from V and 0 bases from J, with 20 bases between. The CDR3 is CASTNGLTNSSTDTQYF. CDR3 sequence (DNA): TGTGCCAGCACGAACGGACTAACTAATTCTAGCACAGATACGCAGTATTTT.

The genes are TRBV5-1 and TRBJ2-3, with 14 bases matching TRBD2. The CDR3 is made up of 16 amino acids. Germline V gene data show CDR1 as SGHRS and CDR2 as YFSETQ. V trimming: 4 bases; J trimming: 4 bases; junction bases outside the gene matches: 5. The CDR3 sequence: CASSPGTSGSPDTQYF. The CDR3 nucleotides read TGCGCCAGCAGCCCGGGGACTAGCGGGAGCCCAGATACGCAGTATTTT.

Comment on this clone: This CDR3 is missing its conserved last phenylalanine or tryptophan, likely due to a read error. The DNA is left out, because the CDR3 cannot be placed on it with certainty; the CDR3 is given as TCRdb lists it. This sequence joins TRBV12-5 and TRBJ2-4; whether TRBD2, the table's D call, matches the DNA was not checked. Germline CDR1 is LGHNT and CDR2 is FRNRAP. The CDR3 is made up of 10 amino acids, end residues included. CDR3 region: CASGLAWPDC.